These 25 T cell receptor beta chains share one sample of origin, sequenced in a study of T cells in localized non-small cell lung cancer. TCRdb keeps only in-frame clones here, not all; method: immunoSEQ multiplex PCR. This repertoire shows 100,000 to 150,000 clones, around 90% found once; its top ten account for 1.7%. Sequences were derived from peripheral blood, sampled before any cancer treatment. The receptor set was obtained from a female donor over 55 with stage I lung adenocarcinoma.

This chain links TRBV2 with TRBJ1-4; 7 bases agree with TRBD1. Germline CDR1 is SNHLY and CDR2 is FYNNEI. V gave up 6 bases and J gave up 5 bases; unmatched junction bases: 3. The CDR3 covers 13 residues. CDR3 in DNA: TGTGCCAGCAGGACAGGGTTAAATGAAAAACTGTTTTTT. It is translated as CASRTGLNEKLFF. Looking up the rest from reference TRBV2 and TRBJ1-4 gives the full variable domain: EPEVTQTPSHQVTQMGQEVILRCVPISNHLYFYWYRQILGQKVEFLVSFYNNEISEKSEIFDDQFSVERPDGSNFTLKIRSTKLEDSAMYFCASRTGLNEKLFFGSGTQLSVL.

The chain couples TRBV19 to TRBJ1-2; no firm D call. V lost 8 bases, J lost 4 bases, and 14 bases lay in between. The CDR3 extends over 13 amino acids. Germline V lookup: CDR1 LNHDA, CDR2 SQIVND (reference sequence). For the CDR3, the DNA is TGTGCCAGTTGCGCAGGACTGAGCTATGGCTACACCTTC. The encoded protein is CASCAGLSYGYTF.

The table lists this clone with a few counts. The J gene is TRBJ2-1, the V gene TRBV11-1; TRBD1 or TRBD2 may be the D gene (5 bases each). Germline V gene data show CDR1 as SGHAT and CDR2 as FQDESV (reference sequence). The CDR3 is made up of 14 amino acids. V shed 8 bases and J shed 5 bases, with 16 bases lying between them. CDR3 bases: TGTGCCAGCCGGGGCCTGTTTGGCAACAATGAGCAGTTCTTC. This encodes CASRGLFGNNEQFF.

This chain connects TRBV11-2 to TRBJ2-7; D possibly corresponds to TRBD2 (7 bases). The CDR3 is made up of 15 amino acids. Between the trimmed V and J ends, which lost 0 bases and 6 bases, there was a span of 15 bases. Germline values: CDR1 SGHAT, CDR2 FQNNGV. The CDR3 loop is CASSLEVRGAVEQYF. CDR3 in DNA: TGTGCCAGCAGCTTAGAGGTTCGGGGGGCGGTCGAGCAGTACTTC.

J is TRBJ1-2 and V is TRBV28, with D hard to call. CDR3 length: 11 amino acids. With 7 bases removed from V and 4 bases from J, the gap between germline ends came to 7 bases. The germline V gene encodes CDR1 MDHEN and CDR2 SYDVKM. The CDR3 reads CASTMGYGYTF. CDR3 bases: TGTGCCAGCACGATGGGCTATGGCTACACCTTC.

The rearrangement uses TRBV7-3 and TRBJ2-1; 9 nucleotides agree with TRBD1. J lost 9 bases, V lost 3 bases, and 6 bases had no gene match. Germline CDR1 is SGHTA and CDR2 is FQGTGA. The CDR3 has 14 amino acids. This CDR3 is CASSFAGTGSEQFF. CDR3 nucleotides: TGTGCCAGCAGCTTTGCCGGGACAGGGTCTGAGCAGTTCTTC. Complete variable domain (other parts from reference TRBV7-3 and TRBJ2-1): GAGVSQTPSNKVTEKGKYVELRCDPISGHTALYWYRQSLGQGPEFLIYFQGTGAADDSGLPNDRFFAVRPEGSVSTLKIQRTERGDSAVYLCASSFAGTGSEQFFGPGTRLTVL.

The V call is TRBV6-5, the J call TRBJ2-2; D ambiguous. The germline gives CDR1 MNHEY, CDR2 SVGAGI. This CDR3 has 13 amino acids. Trimming took off 5 bases at V and 5 bases at J, with 9 bases between the two ends. The CDR3 spells CASSPWLTGELFF. The CDR3 region has the DNA TGTGCCAGCAGTCCTTGGTTGACCGGGGAGCTGTTTTTT.

V and J are TRBV7-9 and TRBJ2-2; 11 positions agree with TRBD2. The V segment lost 6 bases and the J segment 6 bases; nucleotides outside the gene matches: 15. The CDR3 is made up of 18 amino acids. Germline V gene lookup returns CDR1 SEHNR and CDR2 FQNEAQ (reference sequence). The CDR3: CASRPKTSGAREAGELFF. The CDR3 nucleotides read TGTGCCAGCAGACCTAAGACTAGCGGGGCTAGAGAGGCCGGGGAGCTGTTTTTT. Looking up the rest from reference TRBV7-9 and TRBJ2-2 gives the full variable domain: DTGVSQNPRHKITKRGQNVTFRCDPISEHNRLYWYRQTLGQGPEFLTYFQNEAQLEKSRLLSDRFSAERPKGSFSTLEIQRTEQGDSAMYLCASRPKTSGAREAGELFFGEGSRLTVL.

This chain uses TRBV27 with TRBJ2-1; D ambiguous. The CDR3 is made up of 14 amino acids. V gave up 6 bases and J gave up 2 bases, with 11 bases separating them. CDR1 and CDR2 from the germline V gene are MNHEY and SMNVEV (reference sequence). The CDR3 sequence is CASRIEFTYNEQFF. DNA for the CDR3: TGTGCCAGCAGGATAGAGTTCACCTACAATGAGCAGTTCTTC.

The chain couples TRBV2 to TRBJ2-7, with 7 positions matching TRBD2. CDR1 and CDR2 from the germline V gene are SNHLY and FYNNEI. The CDR3 consists of 11 residues. J was trimmed by 4 bases and V by 6 bases; bases with no gene match: 0. The CDR3 loop reads CASRGLYEQYF. Written as DNA, the CDR3 is TGTGCCAGCAGGGGACTATACGAGCAGTACTTC. The complete variable domain, with remaining parts taken from reference TRBV2 and TRBJ2-7, reads EPEVTQTPSHQVTQMGQEVILRCVPISNHLYFYWYRQILGQKVEFLVSFYNNEISEKSEIFDDQFSVERPDGSNFTLKIRSTKLEDSAMYFCASRGLYEQYFGPGTRLTVT.

The chain couples TRBV2 to TRBJ2-1; 8 nucleotides match TRBD2. The CDR3 spans 15 residues. Per the germline V gene, CDR1 is SNHLY and CDR2 is FYNNEI. Trimming removed 7 bases from V and 4 bases from J; junction bases left unmatched: 9. CDR3 region: CASTVGASGYNEQFF. CDR3 nucleotide sequence: TGTGCCAGCACCGTTGGTGCTAGCGGGTACAATGAGCAGTTCTTC. Combining the CDR3 with reference TRBV2 and TRBJ2-1 gives the whole variable domain EPEVTQTPSHQVTQMGQEVILRCVPISNHLYFYWYRQILGQKVEFLVSFYNNEISEKSEIFDDQFSVERPDGSNFTLKIRSTKLEDSAMYFCASTVGASGYNEQFFGPGTRLTVL.

This chain joins TRBV11-2 and TRBJ2-1; 7 nucleotides match TRBD2. This CDR3 is 14 amino acids long. Germline CDR1 and CDR2: SGHAT and FQNNGV. With 1 base clipped from V and 9 bases from J, the junction kept 6 bases outside the gene matches. The CDR3 nucleotides read TGTGCCAGCAGCTTAGTAACTAGCGCCGGTGAGCAGTTCTTC. Translation: CASSLVTSAGEQFF.

The rearrangement joins TRBV9 to TRBJ2-1, with D possibly TRBD2 on 5 matching bases. The CDR3 extends over 12 amino acids. Germline CDR1 reads SGDLS; CDR2 reads YYNGEE. Trimming cost V 4 bases and J 6 bases, with 8 bases left between them. CDR3 sequence (DNA): TGTGCCAGCAGCACTAGTGGCAATGAGCAGTTCTTC. Amino acid sequence: CASSTSGNEQFF.

This clone was seen more than once but under ten times. The chain is built from TRBV30 and TRBJ1-2; D remains ambiguous. Looked up from germline, CDR1 is GTSNPN and CDR2 is SVGIG (reference sequence). V was pared by 3 bases and J by 4 bases, with 6 bases between. CDR3 size: 11 residues. CDR3 amino acids: CAWRRSYGYTF. Here the CDR3 DNA reads TGTGCCTGGAGGCGCAGCTATGGCTACACCTTC.

V is TRBV2 and J is TRBJ2-7; TRBD1 matches at 9 bases. The CDR3 is 14 amino acids. V dropped 4 bases and J dropped 6; count of bases not matched to a gene: 7. Germline V lookup: CDR1 SNHLY, CDR2 FYNNEI. CDR3 loop: CASSVGQGWGEQYF. The CDR3 nucleotides read TGTGCCAGCAGTGTCGGACAGGGGTGGGGCGAGCAGTACTTC.

The chain uses TRBV28 and TRBJ2-1; 12 nucleotides align to TRBD2. The V and J ends lost 5 bases and 1 base, in that order; junction bases with no gene match: 9. The CDR3 covers 18 residues. Germline assignment: CDR1 MDHEN and CDR2 SYDVKM. The CDR3 DNA follows: TGTGCCAGCAGTACGACTAGCGGGAGAGGTCTTTCCTACAATGAGCAGTTCTTC. This encodes CASSTTSGRGLSYNEQFF.

This chain links TRBV28 with TRBJ2-1; a weak D match, TRBD2 (6 bases). Germline V lookup: CDR1 MDHEN, CDR2 SYDVKM. Trimming left V 8 bases short and J 7 bases short, with 15 bases between. The CDR3 is 13 residues long. The CDR3 DNA sequence: TGTGCCAGCGGGGGGAGTCCTAAAAATGAGCAGTTCTTC. Protein product: CASGGSPKNEQFF.

The chain recombines TRBV5-1 with TRBJ1-1; 7 positions agree with TRBD1. V was clipped by 0 bases and J by 1 base; unmatched bases: 12. Germline V CDR1 and CDR2: SGHRS, YFSETQ. The CDR3 totals 18 residues. As DNA, the CDR3 is TGCGCCAGCAGCTTGGGTCTCGGGCTGACAGGGAGGAACACTGAAGCTTTCTTT. Protein sequence: CASSLGLGLTGRNTEAFF.

The chain carries TRBV5-1 and TRBJ2-1; D possibly corresponds to TRBD1 (6 bases). Germline CDR1 is SGHRS and CDR2 is YFSETQ. V was shortened by 6 bases and J by 6 bases, with 16 bases between the two germline ends. This CDR3 region has 14 residues. The CDR3 bases are TGCGCCAGCATCCCCGGGACAACCGCCAATGAGCAGTTCTTC. Translated: CASIPGTTANEQFF.

J is TRBJ2-2 and V is TRBV6-1; 7 positions match TRBD2. J was trimmed by 6 bases and V by 3 bases; bases with no gene match: 10. This CDR3 has 16 residues. CDR1 is MNHNS and CDR2 is SASEGT in the germline V gene. CDR3 sequence: CASSESAGRSAGELFF. The CDR3 region has the DNA TGTGCCAGCAGTGAGAGTGCCGGGAGGAGTGCCGGGGAGCTGTTTTTT.

The J gene is TRBJ1-1, the V gene TRBV28, with 7 bases lining up with TRBD1. The germline V gene has CDR1 MDHEN and CDR2 SYDVKM. J gave up 2 bases and V 8 bases, and 11 bases lay outside the gene matches. There are 15 residues in the CDR3. CDR3 sequence reads: CASDYPRGPNTEAFF. The CDR3 nucleotides are TGTGCCAGCGATTACCCAAGGGGGCCAAACACTGAAGCTTTCTTT.

V gene TRBV7-2 combines with J gene TRBJ2-3; 9 bases match TRBD2. The V and J ends lost 1 base and 4 bases, in that order; junction bases with no gene match: 6. Germline loops: CDR1 SGHTA, CDR2 FQGNSA. This CDR3 region has 16 residues. The CDR3 coding sequence is TGTGCCAGCAGCTTAGTCGTAGCGGGAGCGGCAGATACGCAGTATTTT. Translation: CASSLVVAGAADTQYF.

The rearrangement links TRBV19 to TRBJ2-3; no definite D call. Germline loops: CDR1 LNHDA, CDR2 SQIVND (reference sequence). CDR3 length equals 15 residues. V lost 1 base and J lost 2, with 10 bases in between. The CDR3 is CASSIGQTYTDTQYF. CDR3 sequence (DNA): TGTGCCAGTAGTATAGGGCAGACTTACACAGATACGCAGTATTTT.

As DNA, the CDR3 is TGTGCCAGCTCACCAAGTCTATCTGGGGATACGCAGTATTTT. This sequence encodes CASSPSLSGDTQYF. The chain employs TRBV18 and TRBJ2-3; D is undetermined. Trimming removed 2 bases at V and 6 bases at J, with 12 bases between. The CDR3 consists of 14 residues. Germline V gene lookup returns CDR1 KGHSH and CDR2 LQKENI.

The J gene is TRBJ2-5, the V gene TRBV15; 8 bases are shared with TRBD2. The germline V gene has CDR1 LNHNV and CDR2 YYDKDF (reference sequence). Trimming took 0 bases from V and 1 from J; bases not matched to a gene: 4. The length of the CDR3 is 16 residues. The CDR3 region has the DNA TGTGCCACCAGCAGAGAGACGGGGGGGCTCCAAGAGACCCAGTACTTC. Its protein product is CATSRETGGLQETQYF. The variable domain in full, completed from reference TRBV15 and TRBJ2-5, reads DAMVIQNPRYQVTQFGKPVTLSCSQTLNHNVMYWYQQKSSQAPKLLFHYYDKDFNNEADTPDNFQSRRPNTSFCFLDIRSPGLGDTAMYLCATSRETGGLQETQYFGPGTRLLVL.